The 22 T cell receptor beta chains presented below share a single source sample, sequenced in a study of CD8 T cells in ankylosing spondylitis. TCRdb re-analysed the 5' RACE reads in MiXCR, keeping a single row per CDR3 protein. The table includes about 130,000 distinct CDR3 sequences, roughly 8.8% detected once. The sequenced sample was blood, either unsorted or a sorted T cell fraction (not recorded which). Receptors were obtained from a male donor with ankylosing spondylitis or in good health (not recorded which).

This chain joins TRBV3-1 and TRBJ2-1; 7 positions agree with TRBD2. This CDR3 contains 16 residues. V gave up 1 base and J gave up 0 bases; unmatched junction bases: 3. From germline, CDR1 is LGHDT and CDR2 YNNKEL (reference sequence). The CDR3 reads CASSQVRGSSYNEQFF. CDR3 bases: TGTGCCAGCAGCCAAGTACGCGGGAGCTCCTACAATGAGCAGTTCTTC.

V gene TRBV5-1 combines with J gene TRBJ1-1; 7 nucleotides line up with TRBD1. CDR3 length: 14 residues. Germline V CDR1 and CDR2: SGHRS, YFSETQ. V was pared by 0 bases and J by 3 bases, with 2 bases of the junction left unmatched. The CDR3 DNA reads as TGCGCCAGCAGCTTGGGACAGGGCTACACTGAAGCTTTCTTT. Translating gives CASSLGQGYTEAFF. Filled out from reference TRBV5-1 and TRBJ1-1, the complete variable domain reads KAGVTQTPRYLIKTRGQQVTLSCSPISGHRSVSWYQQTPGQGLQFLFEYFSETQRNKGNFPGRFSGRQFSNSRSEMNVSTLELGDSALYLCASSLGQGYTEAFFGQGTRLTVV.

This chain links TRBV7-2 with TRBJ2-5, with D possibly TRBD2 on 5 matching bases. Trimming removed 1 base from V and 5 bases from J, with 8 bases in between. Germline assignment: CDR1 SGHTA and CDR2 FQGNSA. The CDR3 has 13 residues. The CDR3 sequence: CASSLGQRETQYF. The CDR3 DNA sequence: TGTGCCAGCAGCTTAGGTCAGCGGGAGACCCAGTACTTC.

This clonotype has at least ten counts. The chain carries TRBV5-1 and TRBJ2-1; a weak D match, TRBD1 (5 bases). The V end was cut by 0 bases, the J end by 13 bases, with 11 bases between. CDR1 and CDR2 from the germline V gene are SGHRS and YFSETQ. The CDR3 is made up of 12 amino acids. The CDR3 DNA reads TGCGCCAGCAGCTTGGAGGGGAACACCCAGTTCTTC. Its translation: CASSLEGNTQFF.

The V call is TRBV19, the J call TRBJ2-2, with 13 bases identical to TRBD2. The J segment lost 6 bases and the V segment lost 4 bases, leaving 5 bases of the junction unmatched. CDR3 size: 16 residues. From germline, CDR1 is LNHDA and CDR2 SQIVND (reference sequence). Written as DNA, the CDR3 is TGTGCCAGTAGTACCGGAGGACTAGCGGGAGCCGGGGAGCTGTTTTTT. Amino acids: CASSTGGLAGAGELFF.

Comment on this clonotype: A much larger clonotype is one base distant, so this may be a read error. The chain couples TRBV20-1 to TRBJ2-3, with 9 bases identical to TRBD2. The CDR3 is 18 amino acids. CDR1 is DFQATT, CDR2 SNEGSKA, per germline (reference sequence). CDR3 in amino acids: CCARDNRRLAGYTDTQYF. Written as DNA, the CDR3 is TGCTGTGCTAGAGATAACCGAAGGCTAGCGGGATACACAGATACGCAGTATTTT.

This clonotype was found a few times. This chain links TRBV7-2 with TRBJ2-2; weak D call: TRBD1 (6 bases). Per the germline V gene, CDR1 is SGHTA and CDR2 is FQGNSA. The CDR3 sequence is 16 residues long. Trimming shortened V by 3 bases and J by 5 bases, and 16 bases separated the two germline ends. The CDR3 sequence: CASSLALDRWTGELFF. CDR3 in DNA: TGTGCCAGCAGCTTGGCCCTTGACAGGTGGACCGGGGAGCTGTTTTTT.

In its sample, this clonotype was seen many times. The gene calls are TRBV27 and TRBJ2-2; 16 nucleotides match TRBD2. There are 19 residues in the CDR3. V gave up 6 bases and J gave up 3 bases; unmatched junction bases: 10. The germline gives CDR1 MNHEY, CDR2 SMNVEV (reference sequence). The CDR3 region is CASSGTSGRARIDTGELFF. In DNA form, the CDR3 reads TGTGCCAGCAGCGGGACTAGCGGGAGGGCCAGAATTGACACCGGGGAGCTGTTTTTT.

This clonotype has more than one count but fewer than ten. The chain has TRBV29-1 and TRBJ2-5, with 10 bases aligning to TRBD2. Germline-derived CDR1 and CDR2 are SQVTM and ANQGSEA. There are 17 residues in the CDR3. The junction had 13 bases not matched to a gene; V was cut back by 4 bases and J by 2 bases. Written as DNA, the CDR3 is TGCAGCGTTGTAGGGGCTAGCGGGAGAACACGGCAAGAGACCCAGTACTTC. Its protein is CSVVGASGRTRQETQYF. Full variable domain (rest looked up from reference TRBV29-1 and TRBJ2-5): SAVISQKPSRDICQRGTSLTIQCQVDSQVTMMFWYRQQPGQSLTLIATANQGSEATYESGFVIDKFPISRPNLTFSTLTVSNMSPEDSSIYLCSVVGASGRTRQETQYFGPGTRLLVL.

As to this clonotype: At one of its ends the junction is not consistent with the germline gene, which may arise from a read error. This chain uses TRBV7-9 with TRBJ2-5, with 11 bases fitting TRBD1. Germline V gene sequence: CDR1 SEHNR, CDR2 FQNEAQ (reference sequence). The CDR3 extends over 15 amino acids. CDR3 DNA sequence: TGTGCCAGCAGCCGGGACAGGGGGTACCAAGGGACCCAGTACTTC. Residues: CASSRDRGYQGTQYF.

This clonotype was counted ten times or more. V gene TRBV7-2 combines with J gene TRBJ2-2; 15 bases match TRBD2. This CDR3 contains 16 residues. Germline CDR1 is SGHTA and CDR2 is FQGNSA. V lost 5 bases and J lost 6; bases outside the gene matches: 4. The CDR3 loop reads CASSRGLAGGPGELFF. The CDR3 region has the DNA TGTGCCAGCAGCCGGGGACTAGCGGGAGGCCCCGGGGAGCTGTTTTTT.

Ten or more counts support this clonotype. J is TRBJ2-2 and V is TRBV12-3 or TRBV12-4; D is ambiguous. Trimming stripped 7 bases from V and 4 bases from J, with 4 bases between. The CDR3 totals 11 residues. Here the CDR3 DNA reads TGTGCCAGCACCCGCACCGGGGAGCTGTTTTTT. Protein product: CASTRTGELFF.

In its sample, this clonotype was seen a few times. V and J are TRBV5-4 and TRBJ2-5, with D maybe TRBD2 (6 bases). The CDR3 loop spans 15 amino acids. The V gene lost 5 bases and the J gene lost 1 base, with 15 bases spanning the gap. Germline values: CDR1 SGHNT, CDR2 YYREEE (reference sequence). CDR3 sequence reads: CASSPSLALQETQYF. As DNA, the CDR3 is TGTGCCAGCAGTCCTTCGCTAGCGCTCCAAGAGACCCAGTACTTC.

This clonotype was observed a handful of times. The gene calls are TRBV7-2 and TRBJ2-3; 7 bases match TRBD2. The CDR3 runs 14 residues. Germline V gene data show CDR1 as SGHTA and CDR2 as FQGNSA. Trimming took 5 bases from V and 0 from J; bases not matched to a gene: 2. CDR3 amino acids: CASSQLASTDTQYF. For the CDR3, the DNA is TGTGCCAGCAGCCAACTAGCGAGCACAGATACGCAGTATTTT.

This clonotype was picked up many times. The chain employs TRBV20-1 and TRBJ1-5, with a possible D match to TRBD1 (6 bases). Germline V gives CDR1 DFQATT, CDR2 SNEGSKA (reference sequence). Trimming removed 3 bases at V and 0 bases at J, with 15 bases between. This CDR3 spans 16 amino acids. The CDR3 region is CSARGSGEYSNQPQHF. In DNA form, the CDR3 reads TGCAGTGCTAGGGGCTCAGGGGAATATAGCAATCAGCCCCAGCATTTT.

This clonotype was seen ten or more times. This chain uses TRBV5-1 with TRBJ2-3; the D gene is possibly TRBD2 (6 bases). The ends were cut back, 0 bases at V and 5 bases at J, with 13 bases in the middle. The germline V gene encodes CDR1 SGHRS and CDR2 YFSETQ. This CDR3 comprises 15 residues. CDR3 bases: TGCGCCAGCAGCTTGGCGAGCGGGCCCCAAGATACGCAGTATTTT. Translation: CASSLASGPQDTQYF.

The chain carries TRBV4-3 and TRBJ1-2; 8 bases agree with TRBD1. J gave up 6 bases and V 3 bases, and 18 bases lay outside the gene matches. The length of the CDR3 is 18 residues. Germline loops: CDR1 LGHNA, CDR2 YSLEER. For the CDR3, the DNA is TGCGCCAGCAGCCATGAGGGAGTGGGGCCGGACAGGGACAATGGCTACACCTTC. Translating it yields CASSHEGVGPDRDNGYTF.

This clonotype was seen ten or more times. V is TRBV5-1 and J is TRBJ2-1, with 14 bases lining up with TRBD2. The J segment lost 9 bases and the V segment lost 5 bases, leaving 10 bases of the junction unmatched. CDR1 SGHRS and CDR2 YFSETQ come from the germline V gene. The CDR3 runs to 16 residues. The CDR3 coding sequence is TGCGCCAGCAGATATCCGGGACTAGCGGGAGCAGGTGAGCAGTTCTTC. It translates to CASRYPGLAGAGEQFF.

This clonotype was counted between two and nine times. The chain is built from TRBV7-6 and TRBJ2-1, with TRBD2 matching over 13 bases. The CDR3 is 16 residues long. V was pared by 4 bases and J by 2 bases, with 2 bases of the junction left unmatched. The germline V gene encodes CDR1 SGHVS and CDR2 FNYEAQ. CDR3 loop: CASSSGLAGTYNEQFF. The CDR3 coding sequence is TGTGCCAGCAGCTCGGGACTAGCGGGGACCTACAATGAGCAGTTCTTC.

This clonotype came up many times. This sequence joins TRBV10-3 and TRBJ2-5; D unclear. The CDR3 is made up of 14 amino acids. Trimming took off 6 bases at V and 2 bases at J, with 13 bases between the two ends. Germline CDR1 reads ENHRY; CDR2 reads SYGVKD. This CDR3 is CAIRGPASQETQYF. Written as DNA, the CDR3 is TGTGCCATCAGAGGGCCTGCAAGTCAAGAGACCCAGTACTTC.

This clonotype has at least ten counts. This chain uses TRBV5-1 with TRBJ2-5; the match to TRBD1 covers 8 bases. The CDR3 totals 14 residues. Germline V gene lookup returns CDR1 SGHRS and CDR2 YFSETQ. V was pared by 7 bases and J by 4 bases, with 9 bases of the junction left unmatched. CDR3: CASGPGQGGETQYF. The CDR3 bases are TGCGCCAGCGGGCCTGGACAGGGTGGAGAGACCCAGTACTTC.

CDR3 in amino acids: CASSPRGSSVIYEQYF. The CDR3 region has the DNA TGTGCCAGCTCACCGCGCGGGAGTTCGGTAATCTACGAGCAGTACTTC. The chain uses TRBV18 and TRBJ2-7; 7 bases align to TRBD2. CDR1 and CDR2 from the germline V gene are KGHSH and LQKENI. V dropped 3 bases and J dropped 3; count of bases not matched to a gene: 11. The CDR3 totals 16 residues.